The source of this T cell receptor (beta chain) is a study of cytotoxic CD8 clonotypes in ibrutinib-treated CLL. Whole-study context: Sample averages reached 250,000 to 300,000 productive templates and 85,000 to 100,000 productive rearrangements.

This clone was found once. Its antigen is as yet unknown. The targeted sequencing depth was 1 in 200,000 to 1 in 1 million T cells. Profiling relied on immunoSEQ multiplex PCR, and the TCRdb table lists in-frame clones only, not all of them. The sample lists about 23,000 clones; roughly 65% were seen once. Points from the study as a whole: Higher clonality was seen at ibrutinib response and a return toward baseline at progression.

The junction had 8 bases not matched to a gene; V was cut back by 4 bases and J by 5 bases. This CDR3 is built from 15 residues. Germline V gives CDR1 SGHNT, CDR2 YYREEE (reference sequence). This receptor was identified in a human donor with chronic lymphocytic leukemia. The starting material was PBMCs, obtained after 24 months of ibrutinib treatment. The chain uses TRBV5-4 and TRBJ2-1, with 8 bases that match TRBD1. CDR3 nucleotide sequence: TGTGCCAGCAGCCCACGACAGGGGAATGACAATGAGCAGTTCTTC. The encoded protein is CASSPRQGNDNEQFF.